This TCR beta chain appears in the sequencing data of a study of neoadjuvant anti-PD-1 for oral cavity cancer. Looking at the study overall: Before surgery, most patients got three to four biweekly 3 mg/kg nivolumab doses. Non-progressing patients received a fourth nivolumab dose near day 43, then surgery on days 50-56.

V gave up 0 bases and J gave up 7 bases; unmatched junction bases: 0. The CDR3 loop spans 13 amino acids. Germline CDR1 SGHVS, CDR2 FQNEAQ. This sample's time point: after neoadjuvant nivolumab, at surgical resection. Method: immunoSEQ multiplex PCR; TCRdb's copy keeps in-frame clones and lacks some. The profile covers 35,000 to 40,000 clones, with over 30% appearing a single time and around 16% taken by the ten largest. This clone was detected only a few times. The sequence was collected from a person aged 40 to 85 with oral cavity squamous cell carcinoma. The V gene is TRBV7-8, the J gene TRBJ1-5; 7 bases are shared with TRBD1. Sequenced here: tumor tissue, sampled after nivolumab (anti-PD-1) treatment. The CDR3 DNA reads TGTGCCAGCAGCTTAGCAGGGGGCCAGCCCCAGCATTTT. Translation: CASSLAGGQPQHF.